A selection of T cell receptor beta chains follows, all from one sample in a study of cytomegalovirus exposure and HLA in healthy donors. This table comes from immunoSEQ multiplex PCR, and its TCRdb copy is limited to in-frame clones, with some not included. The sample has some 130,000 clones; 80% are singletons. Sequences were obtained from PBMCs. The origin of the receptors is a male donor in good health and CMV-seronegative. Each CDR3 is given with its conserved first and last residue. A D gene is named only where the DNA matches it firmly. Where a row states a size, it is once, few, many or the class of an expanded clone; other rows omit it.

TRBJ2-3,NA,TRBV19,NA,CASGPHSTDTQYF,TGTGCCAGTGGGCCCCATAGCACAGATACGCAGTATTTT
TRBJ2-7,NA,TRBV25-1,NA,CASSDLYEQYF,TGTGCCAGCAGTGACTTGTACGAGCAGTACTTC
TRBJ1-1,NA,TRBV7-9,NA,CASRPGHHNTEAFF,TGTGCCAGCAGACCGGGACATCATAACACTGAAGCTTTCTTT
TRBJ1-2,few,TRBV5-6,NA,CASSFLNREGYTF,TGTGCCAGCAGTTTTCTTAACCGGGAGGGCTACACCTTC
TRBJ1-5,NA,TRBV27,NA,CASSPLYSNQPQHF,TGTGCCAGCAGTCCCCTGTATAGCAATCAGCCCCAGCATTTT
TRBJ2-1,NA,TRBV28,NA,CASRKWLEDNEQFF,TGTGCCAGCAGAAAGTGGTTGGAGGACAATGAGCAGTTCTTC
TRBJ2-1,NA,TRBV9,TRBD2,CASSASSGGHYNEQFF,TGTGCCAGCAGCGCCTCTAGCGGGGGGCACTACAATGAGCAGTTCTTC
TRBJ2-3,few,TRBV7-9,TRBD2,CASSLGVTSGGNTDTQYF,TGTGCCAGCAGCTTAGGCGTCACTAGCGGGGGTAACACAGATACGCAGTATTTT
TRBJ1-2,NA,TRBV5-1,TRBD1,CASSQGGDYGYTF,TGCGCCAGCAGCCAAGGGGGCGACTATGGCTACACCTTC
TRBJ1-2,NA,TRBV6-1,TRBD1,CASSQTGTYGYTF,TGTGCCAGCAGTCAGACAGGGACCTATGGCTACACCTTC
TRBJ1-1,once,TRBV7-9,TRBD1,CASSSPLGDRVNSNTEAFF,TGTGCCAGCAGCTCTCCCCTAGGGGACAGGGTAAACTCGAACACTGAAGCTTTCTTT
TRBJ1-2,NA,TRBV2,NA,CASSVPRDLGGYTF,TGTGCCAGCAGTGTCCCCCGGGACTTGGGAGGCTACACCTTC
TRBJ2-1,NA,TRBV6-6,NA,CASSLVSIGTYNEQFF,TGTGCCAGCAGTCTTGTTAGTATCGGTACCTACAATGAGCAGTTCTTC
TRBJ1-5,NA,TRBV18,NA,CASSQGGNQPQHF,TGTGCCAGCTCACAAGGGGGCAATCAGCCCCAGCATTTT
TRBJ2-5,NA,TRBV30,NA,CAWDRGIQETQYF,TGTGCCTGGGACCGGGGGATCCAAGAGACCCAGTACTTC
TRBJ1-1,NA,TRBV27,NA,CASSLLVVGVGTEAFF,TGTGCCAGCAGTTTATTAGTAGTAGGGGTTGGGACTGAAGCTTTCTTT
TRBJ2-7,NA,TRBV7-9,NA,CAIHGGNSYEQYF,TGTGCCATCCACGGGGGTAACTCCTACGAGCAGTACTTC
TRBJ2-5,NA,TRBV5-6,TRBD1,CASSLEGTGGEETQYF,TGTGCCAGCAGCTTGGAAGGGACAGGTGGGGAAGAGACCCAGTACTTC
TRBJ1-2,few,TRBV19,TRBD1,CASNAQGAKNYGYTF,TGTGCCAGTAACGCTCAGGGGGCTAAAAACTATGGCTACACCTTC
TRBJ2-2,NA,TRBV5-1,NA,CASSFDRGWNTGELFF,TGCGCCAGCAGCTTCGATAGGGGTTGGAACACCGGGGAGCTGTTTTTT
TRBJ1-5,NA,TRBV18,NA,CASSPQQVNNQPQHF,TGTGCCAGCTCACCACAACAGGTTAATAATCAGCCCCAGCATTTT
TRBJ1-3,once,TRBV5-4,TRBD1,CASSPGTAGNTIYF,TGTGCCAGCAGCCCGGGGACAGCTGGAAACACCATATATTTT
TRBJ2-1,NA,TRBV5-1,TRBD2,CASSLQGSGSLNNEQFF,TGCGCCAGCAGCCTCCAAGGAAGCGGGAGTCTAAACAATGAGCAGTTCTTC
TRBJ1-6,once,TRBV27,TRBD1,CASSPRQGNSPLHF,TGTGCCAGCAGCCCGCGACAGGGGAATTCACCCCTCCACTTT
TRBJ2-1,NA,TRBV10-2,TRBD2,CATLGTVAGGTYNEQFF,TGCGCCACCCTCGGGACAGTAGCGGGAGGAACCTACAATGAGCAGTTCTTC
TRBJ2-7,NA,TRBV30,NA,CAWSAGQTYEQYF,TGTGCCTGGAGTGCAGGACAAACCTACGAGCAGTACTTC
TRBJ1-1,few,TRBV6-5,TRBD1,CASRAGQGITEAFF,TGTGCCAGCAGGGCGGGACAGGGGATCACTGAAGCTTTCTTT
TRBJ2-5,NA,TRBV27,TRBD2,CASSARFGGRVETQYF,TGTGCCAGCAGCGCACGTTTTGGCGGGAGGGTGGAGACCCAGTACTTC
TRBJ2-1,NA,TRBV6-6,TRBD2,CASSYEAGGYNEQFF,TGTGCCAGCAGTTACGAGGCGGGAGGGTACAATGAGCAGTTCTTC
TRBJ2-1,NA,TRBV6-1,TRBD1,CASFRTGNDEQFF,TGTGCCAGCTTCCGGACAGGGAACGATGAGCAGTTCTTC
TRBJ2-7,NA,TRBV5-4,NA,CASRGGTTYEQYF,TGTGCCAGCAGAGGCGGCACAACCTACGAGCAGTACTTC
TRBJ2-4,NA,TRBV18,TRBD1,CASSRDRVVQYF,TGTGCCAGCTCACGGGACAGGGTGGTTCAGTACTTC
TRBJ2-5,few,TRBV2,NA,CASIRERGETQYF,TGTGCCAGCATACGGGAGCGAGGAGAGACCCAGTACTTC
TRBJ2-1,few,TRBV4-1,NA,CASSQGDNYNEQFF,TGCGCCAGCAGCCAAGGGGACAACTACAATGAGCAGTTCTTC
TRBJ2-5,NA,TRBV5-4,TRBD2,CASSLLRPGLAAQETQYF,TGTGCCAGCAGCTTGTTGCGACCGGGACTAGCAGCCCAAGAGACCCAGTACTTC
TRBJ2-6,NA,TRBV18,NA,CASSTQGSGANGLTF,TGTGCCAGCTCGACCCAGGGTTCTGGGGCCAACGGCCTGACTTTC
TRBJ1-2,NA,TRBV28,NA,CASSPPGVNYGYTF,TGTGCCAGCAGCCCCCCGGGGGTTAACTATGGCTACACCTTC
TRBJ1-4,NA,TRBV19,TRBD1,CASRRRGQGVPTNEKLFF,TGTGCCAGTAGACGACGGGGACAGGGGGTTCCGACTAATGAAAAACTGTTTTTT